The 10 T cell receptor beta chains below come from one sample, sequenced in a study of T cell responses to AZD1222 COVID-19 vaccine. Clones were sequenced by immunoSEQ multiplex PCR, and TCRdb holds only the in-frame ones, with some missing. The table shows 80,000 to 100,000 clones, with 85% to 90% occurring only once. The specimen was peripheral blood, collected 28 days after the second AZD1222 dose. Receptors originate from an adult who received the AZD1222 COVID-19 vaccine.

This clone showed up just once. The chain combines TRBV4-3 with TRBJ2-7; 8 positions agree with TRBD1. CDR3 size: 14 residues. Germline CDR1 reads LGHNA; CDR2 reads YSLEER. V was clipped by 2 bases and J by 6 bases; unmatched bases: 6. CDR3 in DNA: TGCGCCAGCAGCCAAACGGACAGGGCTAGCGAGCAGTACTTC. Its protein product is CASSQTDRASEQYF.

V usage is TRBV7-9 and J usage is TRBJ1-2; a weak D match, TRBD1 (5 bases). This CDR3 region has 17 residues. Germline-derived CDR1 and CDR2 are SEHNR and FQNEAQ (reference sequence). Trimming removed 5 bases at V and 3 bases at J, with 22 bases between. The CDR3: CASSPKGQGRVDYGYTF. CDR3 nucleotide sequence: TGTGCCAGCAGCCCGAAGGGCCAGGGAAGGGTAGACTATGGCTACACCTTC.

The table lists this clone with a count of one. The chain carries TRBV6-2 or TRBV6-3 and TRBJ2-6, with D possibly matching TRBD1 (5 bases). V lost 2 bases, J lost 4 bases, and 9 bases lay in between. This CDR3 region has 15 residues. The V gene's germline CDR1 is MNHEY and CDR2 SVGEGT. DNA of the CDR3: TGTGCCAGCAGTTACGTGGGGCGCGGGGCCAACGTCCTGACTTTC. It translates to CASSYVGRGANVLTF.

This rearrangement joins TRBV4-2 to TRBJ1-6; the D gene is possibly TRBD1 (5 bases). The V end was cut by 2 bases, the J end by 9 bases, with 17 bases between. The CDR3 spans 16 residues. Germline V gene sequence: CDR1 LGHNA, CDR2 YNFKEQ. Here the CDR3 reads CASSQIMRGVSSPLHF. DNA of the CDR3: TGTGCCAGCAGCCAAATCATGCGGGGGGTTAGTTCACCCCTCCACTTT.

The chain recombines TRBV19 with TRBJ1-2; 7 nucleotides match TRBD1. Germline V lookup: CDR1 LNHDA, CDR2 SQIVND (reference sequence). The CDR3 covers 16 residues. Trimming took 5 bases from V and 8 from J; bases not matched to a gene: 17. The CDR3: CASSLRPTGKVEGYTF. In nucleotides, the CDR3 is TGTGCCAGTAGTCTCCGCCCGACAGGGAAAGTTGAGGGCTACACCTTC.

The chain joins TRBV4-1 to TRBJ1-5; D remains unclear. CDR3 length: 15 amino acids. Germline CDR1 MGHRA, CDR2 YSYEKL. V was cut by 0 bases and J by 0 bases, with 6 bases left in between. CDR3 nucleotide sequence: TGCGCCAGCAGCCAAGAACCGGCTAGCAATCAGCCCCAGCATTTT. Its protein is CASSQEPASNQPQHF.

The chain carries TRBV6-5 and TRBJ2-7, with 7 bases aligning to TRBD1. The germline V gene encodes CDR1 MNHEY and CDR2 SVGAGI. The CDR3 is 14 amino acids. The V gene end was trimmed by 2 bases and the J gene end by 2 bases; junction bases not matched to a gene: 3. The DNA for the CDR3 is TGTGCCAGCAGTTACCAGGGGGTTGCCTACGAGCAGTACTTC. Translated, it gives CASSYQGVAYEQYF.

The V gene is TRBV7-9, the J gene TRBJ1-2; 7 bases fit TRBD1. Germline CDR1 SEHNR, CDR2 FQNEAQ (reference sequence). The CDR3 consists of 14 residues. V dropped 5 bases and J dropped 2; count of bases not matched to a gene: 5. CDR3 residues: CASSQGQANYGYTF. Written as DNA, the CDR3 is TGTGCCAGCAGCCAAGGACAGGCAAACTATGGCTACACCTTC.

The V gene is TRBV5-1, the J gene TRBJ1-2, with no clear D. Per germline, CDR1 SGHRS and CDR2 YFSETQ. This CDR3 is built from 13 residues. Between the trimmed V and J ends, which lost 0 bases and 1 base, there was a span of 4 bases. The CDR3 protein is CASSLEVNYGYTF. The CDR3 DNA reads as TGCGCCAGCAGCTTGGAGGTTAACTATGGCTACACCTTC.

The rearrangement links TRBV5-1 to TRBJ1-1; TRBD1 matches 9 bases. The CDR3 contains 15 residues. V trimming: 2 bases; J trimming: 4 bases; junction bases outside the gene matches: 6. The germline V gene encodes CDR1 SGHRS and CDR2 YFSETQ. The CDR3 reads CASSLPGTGPTEAFF. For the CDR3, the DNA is TGCGCCAGCAGCTTACCCGGGACAGGGCCCACTGAAGCTTTCTTT.